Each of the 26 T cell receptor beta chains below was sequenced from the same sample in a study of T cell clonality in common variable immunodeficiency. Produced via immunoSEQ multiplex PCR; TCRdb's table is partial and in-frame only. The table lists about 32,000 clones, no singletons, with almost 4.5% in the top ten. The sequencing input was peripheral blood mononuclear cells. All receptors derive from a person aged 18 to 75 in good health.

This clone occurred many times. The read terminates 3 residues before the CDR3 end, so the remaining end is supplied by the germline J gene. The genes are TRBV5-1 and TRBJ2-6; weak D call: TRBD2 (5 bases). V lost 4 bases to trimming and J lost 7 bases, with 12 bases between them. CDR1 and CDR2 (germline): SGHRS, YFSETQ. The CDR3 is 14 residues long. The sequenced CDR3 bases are TGCGCCAGCAGCGCTGGACGGGGTGCCAACGTC. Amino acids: CASSAGRGANV. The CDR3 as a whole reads CASSAGRGANVLTF.

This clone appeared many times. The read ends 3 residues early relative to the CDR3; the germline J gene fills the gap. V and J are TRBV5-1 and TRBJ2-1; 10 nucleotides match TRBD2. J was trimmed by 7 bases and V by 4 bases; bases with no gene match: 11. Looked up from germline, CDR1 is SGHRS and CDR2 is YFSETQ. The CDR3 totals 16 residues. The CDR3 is CASSPGGASGRNEQFF. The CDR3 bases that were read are TGCGCCAGCAGCCCGGGAGGCGCTAGCGGGAGAAATGAG.

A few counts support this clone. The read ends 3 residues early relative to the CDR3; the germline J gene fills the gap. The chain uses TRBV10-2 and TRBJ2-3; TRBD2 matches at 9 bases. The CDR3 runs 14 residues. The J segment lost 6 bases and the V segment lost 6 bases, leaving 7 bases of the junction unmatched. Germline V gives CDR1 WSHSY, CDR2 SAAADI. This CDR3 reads CASSRGSGGDTQYF. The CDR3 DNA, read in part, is TGCGCCAGCAGCCGGGGGAGCGGGGGGGATACG.

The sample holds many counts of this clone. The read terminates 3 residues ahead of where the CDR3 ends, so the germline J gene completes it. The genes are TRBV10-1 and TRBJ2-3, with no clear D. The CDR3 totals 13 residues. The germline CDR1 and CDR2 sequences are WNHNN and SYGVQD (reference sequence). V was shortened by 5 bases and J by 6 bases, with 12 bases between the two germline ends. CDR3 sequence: CASSSPVEDTQYF. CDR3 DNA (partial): TGCGCCAGCAGTTCCCCGGTCGAGGATACG.

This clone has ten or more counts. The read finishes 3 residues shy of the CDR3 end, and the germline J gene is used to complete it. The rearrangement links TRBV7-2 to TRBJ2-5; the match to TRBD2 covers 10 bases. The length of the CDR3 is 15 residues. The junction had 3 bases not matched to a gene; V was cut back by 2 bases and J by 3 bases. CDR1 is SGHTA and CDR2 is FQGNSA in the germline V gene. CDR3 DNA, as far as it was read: TGTGCCAGCAGCTTAACTGGACTAGCGGAAGAGACC. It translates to CASSLTGLAEET. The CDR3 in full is CASSLTGLAEETQYF. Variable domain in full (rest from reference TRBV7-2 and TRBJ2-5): GAGVSQSPSNKVTEKGKDVELRCDPISGHTALYWYRQSLGQGLEFLIYFQGNSAPDKSGLPSDRFSAERTGGSVSTLTIQRTQQEDSAVYLCASSLTGLAEETQYFGPGTRLLVL.

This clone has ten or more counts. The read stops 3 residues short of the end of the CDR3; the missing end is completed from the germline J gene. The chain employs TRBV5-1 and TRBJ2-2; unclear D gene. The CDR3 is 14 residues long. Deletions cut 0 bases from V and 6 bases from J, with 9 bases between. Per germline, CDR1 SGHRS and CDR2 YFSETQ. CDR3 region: CASSLEGFAGELFF. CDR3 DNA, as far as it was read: TGCGCCAGCAGCTTGGAAGGGTTCGCCGGGGAG.

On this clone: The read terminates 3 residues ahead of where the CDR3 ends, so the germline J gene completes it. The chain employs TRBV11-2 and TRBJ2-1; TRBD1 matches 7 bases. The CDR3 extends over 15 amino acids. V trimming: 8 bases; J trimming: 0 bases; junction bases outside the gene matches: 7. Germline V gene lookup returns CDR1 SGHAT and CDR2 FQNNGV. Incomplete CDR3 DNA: TGTGCCAGCGGCGCTGCAGGGGGCTCCTACAATGAG. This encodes CASGAAGGSYNE. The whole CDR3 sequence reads CASGAAGGSYNEQFF.

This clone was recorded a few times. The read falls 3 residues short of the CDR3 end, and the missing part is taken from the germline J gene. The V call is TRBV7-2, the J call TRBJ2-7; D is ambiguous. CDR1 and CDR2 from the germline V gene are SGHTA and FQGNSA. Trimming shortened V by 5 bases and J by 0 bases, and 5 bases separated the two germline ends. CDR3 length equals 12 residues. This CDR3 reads CASSPSSYEQYF. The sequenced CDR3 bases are TGTGCCAGCAGCCCCAGCTCCTACGAG.

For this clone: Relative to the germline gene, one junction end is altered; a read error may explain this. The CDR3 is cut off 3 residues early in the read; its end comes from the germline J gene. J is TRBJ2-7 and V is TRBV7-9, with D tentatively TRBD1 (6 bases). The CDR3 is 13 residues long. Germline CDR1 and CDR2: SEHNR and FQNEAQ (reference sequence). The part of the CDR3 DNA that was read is TGTTCCAGCAGCCGACAGGAAGCCTACGAG. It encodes CSSSRQEAYE. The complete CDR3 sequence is CSSSRQEAYEQYF.

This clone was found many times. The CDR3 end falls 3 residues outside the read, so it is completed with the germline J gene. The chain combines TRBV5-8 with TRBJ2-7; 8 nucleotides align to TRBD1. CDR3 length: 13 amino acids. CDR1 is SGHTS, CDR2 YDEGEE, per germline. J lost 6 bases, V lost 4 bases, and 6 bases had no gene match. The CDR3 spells CASSLTDRAEQYF. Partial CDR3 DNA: TGTGCCAGCAGCCTTACGGACAGGGCCGAG.

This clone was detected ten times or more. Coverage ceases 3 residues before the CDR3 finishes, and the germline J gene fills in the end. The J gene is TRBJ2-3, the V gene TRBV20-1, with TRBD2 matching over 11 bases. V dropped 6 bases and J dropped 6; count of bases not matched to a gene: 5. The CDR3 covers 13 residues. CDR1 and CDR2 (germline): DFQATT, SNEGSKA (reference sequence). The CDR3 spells CSATLAGGDTQYF. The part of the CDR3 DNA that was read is TGCAGTGCCACGCTAGCGGGAGGTGATACG.

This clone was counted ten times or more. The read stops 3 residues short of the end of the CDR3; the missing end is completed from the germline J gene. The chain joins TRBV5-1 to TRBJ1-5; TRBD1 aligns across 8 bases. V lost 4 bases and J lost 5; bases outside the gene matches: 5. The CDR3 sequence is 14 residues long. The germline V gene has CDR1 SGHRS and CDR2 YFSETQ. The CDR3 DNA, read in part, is TGCGCCAGCAGCCTAGGGACAGGTGATCAGCCC. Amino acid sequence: CASSLGTGDQP. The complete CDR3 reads CASSLGTGDQPQHF.

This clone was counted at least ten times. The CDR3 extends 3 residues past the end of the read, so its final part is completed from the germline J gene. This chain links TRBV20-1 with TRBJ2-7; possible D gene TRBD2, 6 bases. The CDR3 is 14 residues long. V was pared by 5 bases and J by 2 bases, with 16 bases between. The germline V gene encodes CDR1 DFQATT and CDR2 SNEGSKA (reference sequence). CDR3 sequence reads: CSALAPRSTYEQYF. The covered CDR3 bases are TGCAGTGCTCTAGCGCCACGGAGTACCTACGAG.

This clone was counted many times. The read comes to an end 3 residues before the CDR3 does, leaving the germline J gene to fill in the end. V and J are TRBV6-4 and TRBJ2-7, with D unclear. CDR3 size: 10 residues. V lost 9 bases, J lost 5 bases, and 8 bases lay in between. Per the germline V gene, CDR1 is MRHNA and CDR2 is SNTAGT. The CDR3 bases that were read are TGTGCCAGAGCCCTGGACGAG. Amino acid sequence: CARALDE. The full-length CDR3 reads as CARALDEQYF.

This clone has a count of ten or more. CDR3 DNA, as far as it was read: TGCGCCAGCAGCTTGGGCGTATTGAACACTGAA. It codes for CASSLGVLNTE. The CDR3 in its entirety is CASSLGVLNTEAFF. J is TRBJ1-1 and V is TRBV5-1; D is undetermined. The read terminates 3 residues ahead of where the CDR3 ends, so the germline J gene completes it. Trimming removed 0 bases at V and 0 bases at J, with 6 bases between. This CDR3 is built from 14 residues. Germline V gives CDR1 SGHRS, CDR2 YFSETQ.

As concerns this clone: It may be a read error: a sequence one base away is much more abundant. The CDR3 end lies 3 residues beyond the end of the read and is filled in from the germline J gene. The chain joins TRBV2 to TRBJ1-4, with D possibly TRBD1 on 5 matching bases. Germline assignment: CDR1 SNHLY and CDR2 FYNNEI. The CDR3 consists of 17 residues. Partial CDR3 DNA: TGTGCCAGCAGTGAACGGTTACCGGTAACTGGGGCCAACGTA. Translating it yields CASSERLPVTGANV. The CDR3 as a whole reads CASSERLPVTGANVLFF.

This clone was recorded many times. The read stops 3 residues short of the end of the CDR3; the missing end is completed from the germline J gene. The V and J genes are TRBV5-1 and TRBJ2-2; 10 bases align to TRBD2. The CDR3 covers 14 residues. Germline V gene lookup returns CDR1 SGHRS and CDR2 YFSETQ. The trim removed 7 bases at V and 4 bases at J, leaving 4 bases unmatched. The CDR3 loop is CASRGLASTGELFF. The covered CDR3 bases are TGCGCCAGCCGGGGACTAGCGAGCACCGGGGAG.

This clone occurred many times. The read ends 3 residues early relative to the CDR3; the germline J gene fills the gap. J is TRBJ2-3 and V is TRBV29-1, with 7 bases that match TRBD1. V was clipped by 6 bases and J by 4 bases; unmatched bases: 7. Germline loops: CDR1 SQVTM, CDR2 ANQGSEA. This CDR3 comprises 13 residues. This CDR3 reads CSVRLQGADTQYF. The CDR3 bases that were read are TGCAGCGTGCGGCTTCAGGGGGCAGATACG.

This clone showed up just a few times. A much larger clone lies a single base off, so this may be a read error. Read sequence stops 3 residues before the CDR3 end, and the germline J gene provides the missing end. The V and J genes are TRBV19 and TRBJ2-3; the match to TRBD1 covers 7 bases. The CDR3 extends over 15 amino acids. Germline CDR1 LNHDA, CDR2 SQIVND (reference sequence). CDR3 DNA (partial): TGTGCCAGTAGGATGATCATACAGGGGAATCAGCCG. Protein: CASRMIIQGNQP. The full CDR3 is CASRMIIQGNQPQYF. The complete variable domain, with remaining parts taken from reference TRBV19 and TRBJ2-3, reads DGGITQSPKYLFRKEGQNVTLSCEQNLNHDAMYWYRQDPGQGLRLIYYSQIVNDFQKGDIAEGYSVSREKKESFPLTVTSAQKNPTAFYLCASRMIIQGNQPQYFGPGTRLTVL.

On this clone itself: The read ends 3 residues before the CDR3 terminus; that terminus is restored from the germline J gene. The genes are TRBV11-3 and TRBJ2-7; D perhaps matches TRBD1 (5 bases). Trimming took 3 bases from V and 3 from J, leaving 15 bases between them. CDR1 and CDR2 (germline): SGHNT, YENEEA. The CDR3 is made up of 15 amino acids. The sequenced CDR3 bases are TGTGCCAGCAGCTTGGGGCGCACTTGGGGCTACGAG. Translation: CASSLGRTWGYE. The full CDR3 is CASSLGRTWGYEQYF.

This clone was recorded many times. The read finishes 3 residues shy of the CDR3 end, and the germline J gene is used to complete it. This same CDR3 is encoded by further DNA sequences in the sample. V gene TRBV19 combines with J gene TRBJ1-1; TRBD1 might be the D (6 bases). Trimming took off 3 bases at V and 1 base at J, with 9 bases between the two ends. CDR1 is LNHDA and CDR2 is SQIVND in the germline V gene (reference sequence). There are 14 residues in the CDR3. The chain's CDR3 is CASSIDRRNTEAFF. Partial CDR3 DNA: TGTGCCAGTAGTATCGACAGGCGGAACACTGAA. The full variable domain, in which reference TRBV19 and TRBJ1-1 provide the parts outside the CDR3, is DGGITQSPKYLFRKEGQNVTLSCEQNLNHDAMYWYRQDPGQGLRLIYYSQIVNDFQKGDIAEGYSVSREKKESFPLTVTSAQKNPTAFYLCASSIDRRNTEAFFGQGTRLTVV.

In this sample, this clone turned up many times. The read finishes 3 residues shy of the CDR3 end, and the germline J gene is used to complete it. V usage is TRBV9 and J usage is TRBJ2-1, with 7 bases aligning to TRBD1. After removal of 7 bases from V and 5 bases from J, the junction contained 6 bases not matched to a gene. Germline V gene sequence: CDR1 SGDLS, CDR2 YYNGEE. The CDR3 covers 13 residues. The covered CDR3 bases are TGTGCCAGCTCCAGGACAGGTCACAATGAG. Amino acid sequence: CASSRTGHNE. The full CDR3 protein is CASSRTGHNEQFF. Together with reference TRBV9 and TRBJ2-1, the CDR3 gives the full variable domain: DSGVTQTPKHLITATGQRVTLRCSPRSGDLSVYWYQQSLDQGLQFLIQYYNGEERAKGNILERFSAQQFPDLHSELNLSSLELGDSALYFCASSRTGHNEQFFGPGTRLTVL.

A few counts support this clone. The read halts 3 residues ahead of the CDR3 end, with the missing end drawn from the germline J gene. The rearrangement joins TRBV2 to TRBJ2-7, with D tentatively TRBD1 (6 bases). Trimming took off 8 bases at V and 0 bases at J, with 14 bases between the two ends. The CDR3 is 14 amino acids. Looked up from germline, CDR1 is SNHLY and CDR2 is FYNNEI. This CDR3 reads CASRSGTLSYEQYF. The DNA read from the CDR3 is TGTGCCAGCCGCTCAGGGACACTCTCCTACGAG.

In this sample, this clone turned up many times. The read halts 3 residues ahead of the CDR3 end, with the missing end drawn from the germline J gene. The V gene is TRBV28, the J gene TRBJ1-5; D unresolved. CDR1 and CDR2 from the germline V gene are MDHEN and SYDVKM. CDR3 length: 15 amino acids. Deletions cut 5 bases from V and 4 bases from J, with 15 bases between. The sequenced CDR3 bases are TGTGCCAGCAGTCCACTTTCGGGGAGAAATCAGCCC. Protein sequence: CASSPLSGRNQP. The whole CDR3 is CASSPLSGRNQPQHF.

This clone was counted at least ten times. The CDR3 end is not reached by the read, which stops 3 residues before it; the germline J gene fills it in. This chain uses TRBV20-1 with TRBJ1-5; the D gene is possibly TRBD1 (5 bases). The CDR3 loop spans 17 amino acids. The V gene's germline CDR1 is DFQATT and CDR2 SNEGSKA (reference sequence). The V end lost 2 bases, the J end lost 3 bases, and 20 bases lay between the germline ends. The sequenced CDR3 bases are TGCAGTGCTAGAAGAGTAGGGGAGACGGATTTCAATCAGCCC. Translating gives CSARRVGETDFNQP. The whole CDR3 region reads CSARRVGETDFNQPQHF.

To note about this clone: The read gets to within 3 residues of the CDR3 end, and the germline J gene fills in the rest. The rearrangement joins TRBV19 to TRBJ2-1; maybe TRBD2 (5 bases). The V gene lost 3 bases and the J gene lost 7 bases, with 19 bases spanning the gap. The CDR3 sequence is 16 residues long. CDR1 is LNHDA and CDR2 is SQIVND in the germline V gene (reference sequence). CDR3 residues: CASSIFPVEGSNEQFF. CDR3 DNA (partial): TGTGCCAGTAGTATCTTCCCCGTCGAGGGTAGTAATGAG.